This T cell receptor beta chain was profiled in a study of blood T cell repertoires in COVID-19 (dated by TCRdb to about 2020). Study-wide context: Collaborator samples came from the United States, Italy and Spain and covered acute and convalescent phases of COVID-19. The prospective study material was composed of cDNA or gDNA derived from T cells, B-cell-depleted T cells, or PBMCs. Sample metadata almost always included a de-identified subject ID, COVID-19 status, age in years and sex. Samples were obtained from the ongoing ImmuneRACE study (first 160 participants) and from 950 to 1,500 subjects provided by 6 global collaborators. Deeply sampled blood TCRbeta repertoires from subjects exposed to, actively infected with, or recovered from COVID-19 were included in the dataset. HLA class I and class II types, where available, came from metadata supplied by the sample provider rather than from assay-based typing. The repertoires were released in a freely available public database meant as a resource for research on the immune response to SARS-CoV-2.

Measured from the cysteine to the phenylalanine, the CDR3 is 12 residues long. This entry keeps only the CDR3 DNA: 36 bases, framed from base 1. From a lookup of the germline V gene, CDR1 and CDR2 are MNHNS and SASEGT. V is clipped by 3 bases and J by 6 bases, and the sequence between their germline boundaries is 9 bases long. Participants in the prospective study were aged roughly 18 to 100 years, lived in 20 to 30 United States geographic areas, and enrolled through a virtual design. To assign participants to cohorts, the prospective study relied on clinical history that participants themselves reported in a screening survey and a study questionnaire. Exposed participants were defined as having been in contact with someone with a PCR-confirmed or clinician-diagnosed COVID-19 case within 2 weeks of study entry. In the prospective study, whole blood, serum and a nasopharyngeal or oropharyngeal swab were collected from each participant by mobile phlebotomists. Over a roughly two-month period, participants in the prospective study had the option of providing additional blood draws and questionnaires. Before DNA extraction, blood samples from the prospective study were shipped at room temperature or frozen.

This clone appeared once. It has no known antigen specificity. No per-base quality is available; no much larger clone lies one base away. Study-wide findings and limitations: How much clinical and demographic metadata was included differed by source and by participant, and the metadata was provided uncurated.

TCRbeta CDR3 regions were amplified from genomic DNA by means of the immunoSEQ Assay, a bias-controlled multiplex PCR. For the original study's pipeline: Nucleated cell counts per sample were estimated from amplification of reference gene primers within the assay. To quantify the absolute abundance of each unique TCRbeta CDR3 rearrangement, sequence reads were collapsed and filtered. For each sample, productive Simpson clonality was calculated as the square root of Simpson's diversity index over productive rearrangements. In TCRdb, the immuneACCESS table is reduced to in-frame sequences with V and J assigned. These tables do not hold every clone; where another copy was compared, an unresolved V gene accounts for under half, and the others remain unexplained. The DNA gave D and trimming, while V, J and clone size come from that table. Recorded for this sample are a few hundred thousand clones; around 91% of them occurred a single time. Over 12% of the sample is held by the ten biggest clonotypes.

The material sequenced was PBMCs or T cells enriched from blood (not recorded which). Recombination joined TRBV6-1 with TRBJ2-7, and possibly TRBD2, on 5 matching bases. This TCR came from a man aged 25-40 years who had been exposed to COVID-19. The CDR3 region has the sequence CASSDRRAEQYF. The sequenced DNA is TGTGCCAGCAGTGACCGGCGGGCCGAGCAGTACTTC.